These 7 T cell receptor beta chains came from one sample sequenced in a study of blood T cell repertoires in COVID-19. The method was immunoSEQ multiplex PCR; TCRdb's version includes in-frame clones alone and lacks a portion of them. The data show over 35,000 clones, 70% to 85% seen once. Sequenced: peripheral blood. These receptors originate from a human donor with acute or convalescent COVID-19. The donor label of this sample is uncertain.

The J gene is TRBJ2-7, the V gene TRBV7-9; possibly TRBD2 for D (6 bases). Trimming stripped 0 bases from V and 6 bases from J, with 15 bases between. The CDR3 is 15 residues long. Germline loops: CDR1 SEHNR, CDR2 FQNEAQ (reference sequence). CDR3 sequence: CASSLAREGLGEQYF. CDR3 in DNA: TGTGCCAGCAGCTTAGCGCGCGAGGGACTGGGCGAGCAGTACTTC.

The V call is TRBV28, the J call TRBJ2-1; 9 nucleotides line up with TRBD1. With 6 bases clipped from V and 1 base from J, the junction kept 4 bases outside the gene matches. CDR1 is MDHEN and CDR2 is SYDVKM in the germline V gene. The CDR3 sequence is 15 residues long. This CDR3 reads CASSPGTGSYNEQFF. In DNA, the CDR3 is TGTGCCAGCAGCCCCGGGACAGGGTCCTACAATGAGCAGTTCTTC.

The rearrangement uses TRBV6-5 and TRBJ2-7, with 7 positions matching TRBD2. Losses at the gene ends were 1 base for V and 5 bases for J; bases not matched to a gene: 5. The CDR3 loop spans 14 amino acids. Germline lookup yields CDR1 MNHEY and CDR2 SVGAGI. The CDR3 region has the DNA TGTGCCAGCAGTTACTTAGCGGGTAATAACGAGCAGTACTTC. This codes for CASSYLAGNNEQYF.

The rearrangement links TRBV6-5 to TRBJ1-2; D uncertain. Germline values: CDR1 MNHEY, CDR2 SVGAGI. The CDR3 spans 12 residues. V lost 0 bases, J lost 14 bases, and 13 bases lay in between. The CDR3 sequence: CASSYSPGLGTF. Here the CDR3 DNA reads TGTGCCAGCAGTTACTCGCCAGGCCTCGGTACCTTC.

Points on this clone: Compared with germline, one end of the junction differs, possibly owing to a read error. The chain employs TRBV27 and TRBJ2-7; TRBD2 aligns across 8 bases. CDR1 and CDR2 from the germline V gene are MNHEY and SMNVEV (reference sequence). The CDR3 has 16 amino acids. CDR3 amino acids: CASSLSLGGGIYEQYF. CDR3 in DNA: TGTGCCAGCAGTCTATCCCTCGGGGGGGGAATATACGAGCAGTACTTC.

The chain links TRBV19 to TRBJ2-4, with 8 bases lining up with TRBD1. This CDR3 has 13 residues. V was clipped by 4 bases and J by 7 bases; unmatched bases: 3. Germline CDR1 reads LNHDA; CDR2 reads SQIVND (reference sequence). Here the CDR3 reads CASSTGDRNIQYF. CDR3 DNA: TGTGCCAGTAGTACGGGGGACAGGAACATTCAGTACTTC.

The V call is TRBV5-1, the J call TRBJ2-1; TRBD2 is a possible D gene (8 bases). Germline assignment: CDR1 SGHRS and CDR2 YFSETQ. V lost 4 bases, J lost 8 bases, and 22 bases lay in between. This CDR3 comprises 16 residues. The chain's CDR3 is CASSPPDDGRGHEQFF. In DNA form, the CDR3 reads TGCGCCAGCAGCCCTCCGGATGACGGGAGGGGGCATGAGCAGTTCTTC.